This entry lists 7 T cell receptor beta chains sequenced from one sample in a study of T cells expressing NK-cell markers. TCRdb reworked the 5' RACE reads into one entry per CDR3 protein, no DNA. The listing records about 260,000 distinct CDR3 sequences. What was sequenced was blood T cells: a sorted CD56 or NKG2C T cell subset, CD4+ or CD8+ T cells, or bulk PBMC T cells (not recorded which). The origin of the receptors is a woman aged 18 to 75 in good health.

V gene TRBV5-6 combines with J gene TRBJ1-5; TCRdb reports TRBD1, a call that lacks DNA to check it against. The CDR3 extends over 15 amino acids. CDR1 SGHDT and CDR2 YYEEEE come from the germline V gene. The CDR3 sequence: CASSLDRGRGQPQHF.

This chain connects TRBV5-1 to TRBJ2-1; the TCRdb call, TRBD2, lacks DNA for checking. CDR1 and CDR2 from the germline V gene are SGHRS and YFSETQ. CDR3 length: 17 amino acids. CDR3: CASSLSSGSISYNEQFF.

This chain connects TRBV24-1 to TRBJ1-2; TCRdb calls TRBD1, which cannot be checked without DNA. The CDR3 runs 15 residues. CDR1 and CDR2 (germline): KGHDR, SFDVKD. CDR3 region: CATSDLEGVVYGYTF.

The chain couples TRBV7-9 to TRBJ1-5. CDR3 size: 14 residues. Germline CDR1 reads SEHNR; CDR2 reads FQNEAQ (reference sequence). CDR3 in amino acids: CASSLGSGNQPQHF.

Here the CDR3 reads CASSVAGGEEGYGYTF. The chain joins TRBV9 to TRBJ1-2. CDR3 size: 16 residues. Germline CDR1 reads SGDLS; CDR2 reads YYNGEE.

The chain combines TRBV18 with TRBJ2-1; with no DNA, the TCRdb D assignment of TRBD1 cannot be verified. The CDR3 runs to 14 residues. Germline V gives CDR1 KGHSH, CDR2 LQKENI. CDR3 loop: CASSPWDRGNEQFF.

The chain has TRBV7-7 and TRBJ2-5; TCRdb selects TRBD2, and the lack of DNA leaves this call unchecked. CDR1 and CDR2 from the germline V gene are SSHAT and FNYEAQ (reference sequence). This CDR3 spans 13 amino acids. CDR3 residues: CASSWTRSETQYF.